This T cell receptor beta chain was observed in a study of CD8 T cells in Susac syndrome. The study, taken as a whole, reports: That the number of individuals in its TCR sequencing and HLA analysis was relatively small was acknowledged by the study.

There are 16 residues in the CDR3. From germline, CDR1 is SGDLS and CDR2 YYNGEE. V was clipped by 3 bases and J by 8 bases; unmatched bases: 8. Random hexamers were used to reverse transcribe roughly 0.5 to 1 ug of RNA. immunoSEQ multiplex PCR amplified TCR beta CDR3 across 54 Vbeta, 13 Jbeta. TCRdb ran MiXCR on the immunoSEQ multiplex PCR reads and lists one entry per CDR3 protein. The sample lists around 130,000 distinct CDR3 sequences, 85% to 95% seen once, with about 0.11% in the top ten. The CD8+ and CD4+ T cells were negatively isolated, with the TEMRA cells enriched by FACS. A remark on this clonotype: Its target is not known.

Input material: CD4+ T cells from PBMCs. The chain combines TRBV9 with TRBJ2-3, with 14 nucleotides matching TRBD2. This TCR derives from a human donor with multiple sclerosis. CDR3 in amino acids: CASSAPGTSGSGTQYF. The CDR3 bases are TGTGCCAGCAGCGCACCCGGGACTAGCGGGAGTGGTACGCAGTATTTT.